Following are 32 T cell receptor beta chains from one sample sequenced in a study of shared clonotypes between healthy human individuals. CD45RO negativity and positive selection for CCR7 defined naive CD8 cells, a population that excluded terminally differentiated effector memory CD45RA+ cells. Profiling relied on immunoSEQ multiplex PCR, and the TCRdb table lists in-frame clones only, not all of them. The data contain some 2 million clones, about 95% of them seen just once; the ten biggest clones take up around 1%. Sequencing input: naive CD8+ T cells sorted from blood. All receptors come from a man between 18 and 35 years old in good health.

This clone has a single count. The chain links TRBV7-9 to TRBJ2-1; D unresolved. In germline, CDR1 is SEHNR, CDR2 FQNEAQ (reference sequence). The V end lost 5 bases, the J end lost 2 bases, and 16 bases lay between the germline ends. This CDR3 contains 16 residues. CDR3 protein: CASSPPVGYTYNEQFF. Written as DNA, the CDR3 is TGTGCCAGCAGCCCTCCGGTAGGGTACACCTACAATGAGCAGTTCTTC.

The chain recombines TRBV6-1 with TRBJ2-7, with 8 bases that match TRBD2. This CDR3 comprises 17 residues. The trim removed 2 bases at V and 4 bases at J, leaving 13 bases unmatched. Germline V gives CDR1 MNHNS, CDR2 SASEGT. The CDR3 sequence is CASSERPSGSGGYEQYF. For the CDR3, the DNA is TGTGCCAGCAGTGAACGGCCGAGCGGGAGTGGAGGGTACGAGCAGTACTTC.

V and J are TRBV7-9 and TRBJ2-1, with D unclear. Germline CDR1 reads SEHNR; CDR2 reads FQNEAQ (reference sequence). CDR3 length: 13 amino acids. The ends were cut back, 6 bases at V and 8 bases at J, with 14 bases in the middle. DNA of the CDR3: TGTGCCAGCAGTCCATCGAATAGGGATGAGCAGTTCTTC. Residues: CASSPSNRDEQFF.

CDR3 nucleotide sequence: TGTGCCATCAGTGAGACGCAGGGGACGGGGAATCAGCCCCAGCATTTT. Amino acids: CAISETQGTGNQPQHF. This chain connects TRBV10-3 to TRBJ1-5; tentative D call: TRBD1 (6 bases). The CDR3 is 16 amino acids. CDR1 and CDR2 from the germline V gene are ENHRY and SYGVKD. V was shortened by 2 bases and J by 4 bases, with 15 bases between the two germline ends.

This clone is a singleton in its sample. The rearrangement uses TRBV5-1 and TRBJ2-7, with D perhaps matching TRBD1 or TRBD2 (5 bases each). The CDR3 sequence is 16 residues long. V was trimmed by 2 bases and J by 3 bases, leaving 18 bases between them. Germline CDR1 SGHRS, CDR2 YFSETQ. The CDR3 loop is CASSFGPGTGLYEQYF. CDR3 sequence (DNA): TGCGCCAGCAGCTTCGGGCCCGGGACCGGTCTCTACGAGCAGTACTTC. The variable domain in full, with the rest retrieved from reference TRBV5-1 and TRBJ2-7, is KAGVTQTPRYLIKTRGQQVTLSCSPISGHRSVSWYQQTPGQGLQFLFEYFSETQRNKGNFPGRFSGRQFSNSRSEMNVSTLELGDSALYLCASSFGPGTGLYEQYFGPGTRLTVT.

V is TRBV15 and J is TRBJ2-2, with TRBD1 matching 8 bases. The germline V gene encodes CDR1 LNHNV and CDR2 YYDKDF (reference sequence). The CDR3 is made up of 16 amino acids. The trim removed 5 bases at V and 2 bases at J, leaving 7 bases unmatched. The CDR3: CATSQGTGENTGELFF. CDR3 sequence (DNA): TGTGCCACCAGCCAGGGGACAGGCGAAAACACCGGGGAGCTGTTTTTT.

On this clone itself: The sample carries other DNA sequences with the same CDR3. The chain couples TRBV27 to TRBJ1-4, with D hard to call. Trimming cost V 5 bases and J 3 bases, with 10 bases left between them. Germline CDR1 reads MNHEY; CDR2 reads SMNVEV (reference sequence). The CDR3 runs to 14 residues. The CDR3 bases are TGTGCCAGCAGTCTAATCGGAGCTAATGAAAAACTGTTTTTT. This gives the protein CASSLIGANEKLFF. The complete variable domain, with remaining parts taken from reference TRBV27 and TRBJ1-4, reads EAQVTQNPRYLITVTGKKLTVTCSQNMNHEYMSWYRQDPGLGLRQIYYSMNVEVTDKGDVPEGYKVSRKEKRNFPLILESPSPNQTSLYFCASSLIGANEKLFFGSGTQLSVL.

This clone was detected only a few times. Other DNA variants within this sample encode the same CDR3. The chain is built from TRBV9 and TRBJ2-2; D not resolved. Germline loops: CDR1 SGDLS, CDR2 YYNGEE. There are 14 residues in the CDR3. V was clipped by 0 bases and J by 0 bases, with 3 bases between them. The CDR3 sequence: CASSVVANTGELFF. In DNA, the CDR3 is TGTGCCAGCAGCGTAGTAGCGAACACCGGGGAGCTGTTTTTT.

The sample holds a few counts of this clone. This rearrangement joins TRBV6-5 to TRBJ1-2, with D perhaps TRBD1 (6 bases). The germline V and J ends were trimmed by 10 bases and 3 bases, with 9 bases remaining between them. The CDR3 spans 11 residues. Looked up from germline, CDR1 is MNHEY and CDR2 is SVGAGI. The CDR3 nucleotides are TGTGCCACGGACAGTTACTATGGCTACACCTTC. Encoded protein: CATDSYYGYTF.

The chain couples TRBV6-6 to TRBJ2-1, with 14 nucleotides matching TRBD2. The CDR3 totals 14 residues. The germline CDR1 and CDR2 sequences are MNHNY and SVGAGI (reference sequence). Trimming cost V 7 bases and J 10 bases; bases outside gene matches: 6. The CDR3 is CASTGTSGGLEQFF. CDR3 nucleotide sequence: TGTGCCAGCACCGGGACTAGCGGGGGCCTAGAGCAGTTCTTC.

V is TRBV19 and J is TRBJ1-1; D uncertain. The CDR3 covers 15 residues. CDR1 LNHDA and CDR2 SQIVND come from the germline V gene (reference sequence). The V gene lost 3 bases and the J gene lost 0 bases, with 11 bases spanning the gap. The CDR3 here is CASSMGRSMNTEAFF. DNA for the CDR3: TGTGCCAGTAGTATGGGCAGGTCCATGAACACTGAAGCTTTCTTT. The full variable domain, its missing parts supplied by reference TRBV19 and TRBJ1-1, is DGGITQSPKYLFRKEGQNVTLSCEQNLNHDAMYWYRQDPGQGLRLIYYSQIVNDFQKGDIAEGYSVSREKKESFPLTVTSAQKNPTAFYLCASSMGRSMNTEAFFGQGTRLTVV.

Regarding this clone: Other DNA sequences within the sample encode an identical CDR3. The chain uses TRBV11-2 and TRBJ2-3; 11 nucleotides agree with TRBD2. Trimming took 1 base from V and 4 from J; bases not matched to a gene: 4. Per germline, CDR1 SGHAT and CDR2 FQNNGV. The CDR3 consists of 16 residues. CDR3 sequence: CASSLVLAGGADTQYF. The CDR3 nucleotides are TGTGCCAGCAGCTTAGTCCTAGCGGGAGGCGCAGATACGCAGTATTTT.

The CDR3 here is CASSPRGVTSPTYEQYF. CDR3 DNA: TGCGCCAGCAGCCCTCGAGGGGTTACTAGCCCAACCTACGAGCAGTACTTC. The rearrangement uses TRBV4-1 and TRBJ2-7; a possible D gene is TRBD2 (6 bases). The CDR3 loop spans 17 amino acids. The V gene's germline CDR1 is MGHRA and CDR2 YSYEKL. V was shortened by 4 bases and J by 2 bases, with 21 bases between the two germline ends.

The table lists this clone with a count of one. CDR3 sequence reads: CASGPADNTGELFF. CDR3 bases: TGTGCTAGTGGCCCCGCCGACAACACCGGGGAGCTGTTTTTT. The chain joins TRBV12-5 to TRBJ2-2; D gene unclear. This CDR3 region has 14 residues. Germline V gene data show CDR1 as LGHNT and CDR2 as FRNRAP. The V and J ends lost 6 bases and 2 bases respectively, with 10 bases between them.

This clone was detected once. The chain employs TRBV28 and TRBJ2-1; unclear D gene. This CDR3 is 14 amino acids long. Germline V gene lookup returns CDR1 MDHEN and CDR2 SYDVKM. Trimming took off 7 bases at V and 0 bases at J, with 10 bases between the two ends. The CDR3 nucleotides read TGTGCCAGCAAGGGTCACCCCTCCTACAATGAGCAGTTCTTC. This translates into CASKGHPSYNEQFF.

The DNA for the CDR3 is TGTGCCAGTAGCGATCGGACATCAGGGAGCGGGAGCTTTGAGCAGTTCTTC. Its protein is CASSDRTSGSGSFEQFF. The rearrangement uses TRBV19 and TRBJ2-1; the match to TRBD2 covers 8 bases. From germline, CDR1 is LNHDA and CDR2 SQIVND (reference sequence). Trimming removed 6 bases from V and 9 bases from J; junction bases left unmatched: 19. This CDR3 has 17 residues.

The sample holds one count of this clone. V usage is TRBV11-2 and J usage is TRBJ2-2, with TRBD2 as a possible D gene (5 bases). Germline CDR1 and CDR2: SGHAT and FQNNGV. This CDR3 has 16 amino acids. Trimming stripped 1 base from V and 4 bases from J, with 13 bases between. Here the CDR3 DNA reads TGTGCCAGCAGCTTAGCACGGGGAATGAGCACCGGGGAGCTGTTTTTT. This gives the protein CASSLARGMSTGELFF.

The rearrangement links TRBV2 to TRBJ1-1; TRBD1 matches 8 bases. This CDR3 has 18 amino acids. Germline V CDR1 and CDR2: SNHLY, FYNNEI. The J segment lost 0 bases and the V segment lost 6 bases, leaving 15 bases of the junction unmatched. The CDR3 DNA follows: TGTGCCAGCAGCGGGGATCCGGACAGGGTTTCCATGAACACTGAAGCTTTCTTT. Its protein is CASSGDPDRVSMNTEAFF.

This chain links TRBV4-1 with TRBJ2-5; 10 bases line up with TRBD1. Germline values: CDR1 MGHRA, CDR2 YSYEKL. This CDR3 region has 14 residues. V lost 10 bases, J lost 5 bases, and 10 bases stayed unmatched. The CDR3 sequence is CATEPRQGAETQYF. The CDR3 DNA follows: TGCGCCACCGAACCGAGACAGGGGGCCGAGACCCAGTACTTC.

This chain connects TRBV5-6 to TRBJ2-5, with D tentatively TRBD2 (6 bases). Germline V CDR1 and CDR2: SGHDT, YYEEEE. The CDR3 covers 15 residues. Trimming took off 0 bases at V and 1 base at J, with 10 bases between the two ends. This CDR3 is CASSLAAGSQETQYF. The CDR3 nucleotides are TGTGCCAGCAGCTTGGCGGCGGGGTCCCAAGAGACCCAGTACTTC.

To note about this clone: Other nucleotide sequences from this sample produce the same CDR3. The rearrangement links TRBV4-1 to TRBJ1-2; D is possibly TRBD1 (5 bases). Looked up from germline, CDR1 is MGHRA and CDR2 is YSYEKL. Trimming stripped 0 bases from V and 0 bases from J, with 5 bases between. The CDR3 loop spans 14 amino acids. The CDR3 nucleotides are TGCGCCAGCAGCCAAGACAGGGCTAACTATGGCTACACCTTC. Translating gives CASSQDRANYGYTF.

The chain links TRBV4-3 to TRBJ2-7, with unresolved D. The V gene's germline CDR1 is LGHNA and CDR2 YSLEER. This CDR3 has 16 residues. V was cut by 0 bases and J by 0 bases, with 12 bases left in between. CDR3 DNA sequence: TGCGCCAGCAGCCAAGATAAGTTCCCAAGCTCCTACGAGCAGTACTTC. Its protein product is CASSQDKFPSSYEQYF.

CDR3 loop: CASSLGLGDEQFF. The CDR3 nucleotides are TGTGCCAGCAGCTTAGGCCTCGGAGATGAGCAGTTCTTC. The rearrangement uses TRBV13 and TRBJ2-1; D not resolved. Germline-derived CDR1 and CDR2 are PRHDT and FYEKMQ (reference sequence). The CDR3 extends over 13 amino acids. The V and J ends lost 0 bases and 8 bases respectively, with 8 bases between them.

On this clone itself: This sample includes further DNA sequences coding for the same CDR3. The rearrangement links TRBV4-3 to TRBJ2-7, with D possibly TRBD1 on 5 matching bases. V was clipped by 1 base and J by 3 bases, with 10 bases between them. This CDR3 is built from 14 residues. CDR1 and CDR2 (germline): LGHNA, YSLEER. CDR3 bases: TGCGCCAGCAGCCAAGTGGAAGGGGACTACGAGCAGTACTTC. It codes for CASSQVEGDYEQYF.

The J gene is TRBJ2-7, the V gene TRBV4-1; 7 positions agree with TRBD2. The V segment lost 4 bases and the J segment 8 bases; nucleotides outside the gene matches: 11. Germline CDR1 and CDR2: MGHRA and YSYEKL. This CDR3 is built from 14 residues. CDR3 DNA: TGCGCCAGCAGCCCAGTGGGGGGGAACTTTAAGCAGTACTTC. It yields the protein CASSPVGGNFKQYF.

The chain employs TRBV7-2 and TRBJ2-7, with TRBD1 matching 7 bases. Germline V gene data show CDR1 as SGHTA and CDR2 as FQGNSA. The V and J ends lost 0 bases and 4 bases, in that order; junction bases with no gene match: 0. The CDR3 runs 13 residues. CDR3 loop: CASSLATGYEQYF. CDR3 nucleotide sequence: TGTGCCAGCAGCTTAGCGACAGGGTACGAGCAGTACTTC.

The chain uses TRBV5-4 and TRBJ1-1; the D gene is possibly TRBD1 (6 bases). Germline V gene sequence: CDR1 SGHNT, CDR2 YYREEE (reference sequence). V was cut by 2 bases and J by 1 base, with 15 bases left in between. This CDR3 is built from 16 residues. CDR3 in amino acids: CASSLQGGAPNTEAFF. The DNA of the CDR3 is TGTGCCAGCAGCTTACAGGGCGGCGCCCCGAACACTGAAGCTTTCTTT.

V gene TRBV9 combines with J gene TRBJ2-1; possibly TRBD1 or TRBD2 for D (5 bases each). Trimming stripped 2 bases from V and 8 bases from J, with 20 bases between. Germline loops: CDR1 SGDLS, CDR2 YYNGEE. The CDR3 runs 16 residues. Here the CDR3 reads CASSVTSGPARDEQFF. The CDR3 nucleotides read TGTGCCAGCAGCGTTACCTCGGGGCCGGCCAGGGATGAGCAGTTCTTC.

The J gene is TRBJ2-7, the V gene TRBV28; D is ambiguous. This CDR3 has 16 residues. From germline, CDR1 is MDHEN and CDR2 SYDVKM. The ends were cut back, 4 bases at V and 5 bases at J, with 21 bases in the middle. CDR3 loop: CASSSENIITEDEQYF. The CDR3 DNA sequence: TGTGCCAGCAGTTCCGAAAATATAATAACCGAGGACGAGCAGTACTTC.

Of note for this clone: The same CDR3 also results from other DNA sequences found in this sample. V is TRBV5-6 and J is TRBJ2-7; D is uncertain. CDR3 length: 13 residues. The V and J ends lost 7 bases and 1 base respectively, with 12 bases between them. The germline gives CDR1 SGHDT, CDR2 YYEEEE. The CDR3 reads CASCPGGSYEQYF. In nucleotides, the CDR3 is TGTGCCAGCTGCCCGGGTGGGTCCTACGAGCAGTACTTC.

The V gene is TRBV5-6, the J gene TRBJ1-6, with D perhaps TRBD1 (5 bases). Germline V gene sequence: CDR1 SGHDT, CDR2 YYEEEE. Deletions cut 2 bases from V and 15 bases from J, with 15 bases between. This CDR3 has 13 residues. As DNA, the CDR3 is TGTGCCAGCAGCTTCTATGCACAGGAGCTCCTCCACTTT. This codes for CASSFYAQELLHF.

This clone occurred once. This chain connects TRBV7-9 to TRBJ2-2, with 7 bases lining up with TRBD1. Germline values: CDR1 SEHNR, CDR2 FQNEAQ (reference sequence). The CDR3 has 17 amino acids. V lost 3 bases to trimming and J lost 2 bases; unmatched junction nucleotides: 9. This chain's CDR3 is CASSFRLWDSNTGELFF. The CDR3 DNA reads as TGTGCCAGCAGCTTCCGGCTCTGGGACAGTAACACCGGGGAGCTGTTTTTT.